This T cell receptor beta chain was documented in a study of blood T cell repertoires in COVID-19. The method was immunoSEQ multiplex PCR; TCRdb's version includes in-frame clones alone and lacks a portion of them. There are roughly 200,000 clones in the sample; more than 75% occur only once, and roughly 5.9% lies in the top ten. This CDR3 has 14 amino acids. The germline gives CDR1 SGHRS, CDR2 YFSETQ. V lost 5 bases to trimming and J lost 4 bases, with 15 bases between them. The specimen sequenced was PBMCs or T cells enriched from blood (not recorded which). The gene calls are TRBV5-1 and TRBJ1-1, with D maybe TRBD1 (6 bases). This clonotype was obtained from a man between 40 and 49 years old with acute COVID-19. The CDR3 DNA reads TGCGCCAGCAGGTCGGGACAATCGAGCACTGAAGCTTTCTTT. It is translated as CASRSGQSSTEAFF.